These 30 T cell receptor beta chains originate from one sample sequenced in a study of blood T cell repertoires in COVID-19. Clones were sequenced by immunoSEQ multiplex PCR, and TCRdb holds only the in-frame ones, with some missing. The table has tens of thousands of clones, roughly three quarters seen once; the top ten hold about a sixth. Sequencing was performed on peripheral blood. All receptors come from a man older than 75 with acute or convalescent COVID-19.

The table lists this clone with a few counts. V gene TRBV4-2 combines with J gene TRBJ2-5; D possibly corresponds to TRBD2 (7 bases). Between the trimmed V and J ends, which lost 4 bases and 4 bases, there was a span of 25 bases. Germline V gene lookup returns CDR1 LGHNA and CDR2 YNFKEQ. CDR3 length equals 18 residues. The CDR3 sequence: CASSPEGGLAVGGETQYF. CDR3 bases: TGTGCCAGCAGCCCGGAGGGGGGGCTAGCGGTGGGCGGAGAGACCCAGTACTTC.

V usage is TRBV30 and J usage is TRBJ1-5; 10 bases line up with TRBD1. Losses at the gene ends were 1 base for V and 6 bases for J; bases not matched to a gene: 0. This CDR3 region has 13 residues. Germline V lookup: CDR1 GTSNPN, CDR2 SVGIG (reference sequence). The chain's CDR3 is CAWSGTGGQPQHF. CDR3 coding DNA: TGTGCCTGGAGTGGGACAGGGGGTCAGCCCCAGCATTTT.

This chain joins TRBV29-1 and TRBJ2-1; D is ambiguous. V gave up 4 bases and J gave up 5 bases, with 6 bases separating them. CDR1 and CDR2 from the germline V gene are SQVTM and ANQGSEA. This CDR3 has 11 residues. CDR3 in DNA: TGCAGCGTTGGGGCCGACAATGAGCAGTTCTTC. It yields the protein CSVGADNEQFF.

This clone was seen more than once but under ten times. The chain is built from TRBV7-2 and TRBJ1-6; D unclear. The germline gives CDR1 SGHTA, CDR2 FQGNSA. V was clipped by 1 base and J by 3 bases, with 4 bases between them. The CDR3 extends over 14 amino acids. CDR3 protein: CASSLDGYNSPLHF. CDR3 bases: TGTGCCAGCAGCTTAGACGGCTATAATTCACCCCTCCACTTT.

V gene TRBV6-5 combines with J gene TRBJ2-7; D remains ambiguous. Trimming took off 7 bases at V and 1 base at J, with 14 bases between the two ends. The CDR3 has 14 residues. Germline lookup yields CDR1 MNHEY and CDR2 SVGAGI. This chain's CDR3 is CASKSDGVSYEQYF. The DNA of the CDR3 is TGTGCCAGCAAGAGTGACGGAGTGTCCTACGAGCAGTACTTC.

By frequency in the sample, this clone is large. V usage is TRBV2 and J usage is TRBJ2-1, with D perhaps matching TRBD1 (5 bases). There are 15 residues in the CDR3. CDR1 and CDR2 from the germline V gene are SNHLY and FYNNEI. Trimming stripped 8 bases from V and 5 bases from J, with 19 bases between. The CDR3 bases are TGTGCCAGCTGGGGCGACATAGTGAATAACAATGAGCAGTTCTTC. Its translation is CASWGDIVNNNEQFF.

The rearrangement links TRBV11-2 to TRBJ2-7, with 8 bases aligning to TRBD2. The J segment lost 4 bases and the V segment lost 2 bases, leaving 7 bases of the junction unmatched. The CDR3 totals 15 residues. Germline CDR1 and CDR2: SGHAT and FQNNGV. CDR3 DNA sequence: TGTGCCAGCAGCTTACCGGGAGGGTGGGGGTACGAGCAGTACTTC. This codes for CASSLPGGWGYEQYF. The full variable domain, rest sourced from reference TRBV11-2 and TRBJ2-7, is EAGVAQSPRYKIIEKRQSVAFWCNPISGHATLYWYQQILGQGPKLLIQFQNNGVVDDSQLPKDRFSAERLKGVDSTLKIQPAKLEDSAVYLCASSLPGGWGYEQYFGPGTRLTVT.

The rearrangement links TRBV4-3 to TRBJ2-6; 8 nucleotides match TRBD2. The CDR3 is 19 amino acids. J was trimmed by 0 bases and V by 3 bases; bases with no gene match: 10. Germline-derived CDR1 and CDR2 are LGHNA and YSLEER. CDR3 DNA: TGCGCCAGCAGCCAGACGGATGGACTAGCCTACTCTGGGGCCAACGTCCTGACTTTC. Translation: CASSQTDGLAYSGANVLTF.

The chain carries TRBV5-6 and TRBJ2-7, with TRBD1 matching over 10 bases. The length of the CDR3 is 16 residues. V was clipped by 4 bases and J by 3 bases; unmatched bases: 10. Germline V CDR1 and CDR2: SGHDT, YYEEEE. The CDR3 bases are TGTGCCAGCAGCCTACGCCCGCGGACAGGGGGCTACGAGCAGTACTTC. This translates into CASSLRPRTGGYEQYF. The full variable domain, rest sourced from reference TRBV5-6 and TRBJ2-7, is DAGVTQSPTHLIKTRGQQVTLRCSPKSGHDTVSWYQQALGQGPQFIFQYYEEEERQRGNFPDRFSGHQFPNYSSELNVNALLLGDSALYLCASSLRPRTGGYEQYFGPGTRLTVT.

This clone was counted a single time. The rearrangement uses TRBV5-1 and TRBJ2-1; 7 bases agree with TRBD1. V was pared by 4 bases and J by 6 bases, with 13 bases of the junction left unmatched. CDR3 size: 16 residues. The germline V gene encodes CDR1 SGHRS and CDR2 YFSETQ. The CDR3: CASSQGVFTDINEQFF. The CDR3 DNA is TGCGCCAGCAGCCAGGGGGTGTTTACAGATATCAATGAGCAGTTCTTC. The full variable domain, rest sourced from reference TRBV5-1 and TRBJ2-1, is KAGVTQTPRYLIKTRGQQVTLSCSPISGHRSVSWYQQTPGQGLQFLFEYFSETQRNKGNFPGRFSGRQFSNSRSEMNVSTLELGDSALYLCASSQGVFTDINEQFFGPGTRLTVL.

The genes are TRBV7-2 and TRBJ2-3; perhaps TRBD2 as D (6 bases). Germline CDR1 is SGHTA and CDR2 is FQGNSA. This CDR3 region has 15 residues. V lost 1 base and J lost 1, with 9 bases in between. Written as DNA, the CDR3 is TGTGCCAGCAGCTTAGTGAGCGGGCGCACAGATACGCAGTATTTT. Amino acid sequence: CASSLVSGRTDTQYF. The variable domain in full, completed from reference TRBV7-2 and TRBJ2-3, reads GAGVSQSPSNKVTEKGKDVELRCDPISGHTALYWYRQSLGQGLEFLIYFQGNSAPDKSGLPSDRFSAERTGGSVSTLTIQRTQQEDSAVYLCASSLVSGRTDTQYFGPGTRLTVL.

This sequence joins TRBV5-6 and TRBJ2-7, with TRBD1 matching 12 bases. Germline-derived CDR1 and CDR2 are SGHDT and YYEEEE. Germline trimming cut 4 bases from V and 6 bases from J; bases unmatched to any gene: 5. This CDR3 is built from 14 residues. CDR3 bases: TGTGCCAGCAGCCGGGACAGGGGGCGTTTCGAGCAGTACTTC. This codes for CASSRDRGRFEQYF.

V usage is TRBV4-1 and J usage is TRBJ1-2; a possible D gene is TRBD1 (6 bases). Per the germline V gene, CDR1 is MGHRA and CDR2 is YSYEKL. The CDR3 contains 13 residues. Trimming pared 4 bases from V and 10 bases from J, leaving 16 bases between. The CDR3 coding sequence is TGCGCCAGCAGCCTAGGGGAAGGGACATCCTACACCTTC. This translates into CASSLGEGTSYTF.

V usage is TRBV12-5 and J usage is TRBJ2-3; 8 nucleotides align to TRBD1. The CDR3 consists of 15 residues. CDR1 is LGHNT and CDR2 is FRNRAP in the germline V gene. Trimming took 0 bases from V and 4 from J; bases not matched to a gene: 3. CDR3 amino acids: CASGLVGTGADTQYF. In nucleotides, the CDR3 is TGTGCTAGTGGTTTGGTCGGGACAGGAGCAGATACGCAGTATTTT.

The rearrangement links TRBV7-3 to TRBJ1-1; unclear D gene. Germline V gene data show CDR1 as SGHTA and CDR2 as FQGTGA. Trimming cost V 6 bases and J 4 bases, with 15 bases left between them. The CDR3 extends over 14 amino acids. CDR3 protein: CASRPSGGPTEAFF. CDR3 bases: TGTGCCAGCAGACCTAGCGGAGGGCCCACTGAAGCTTTCTTT.

The chain carries TRBV29-1 and TRBJ2-5, with TRBD1 as a possible D gene (5 bases). V was pared by 0 bases and J by 7 bases, with 9 bases between. This CDR3 has 12 residues. CDR1 SQVTM and CDR2 ANQGSEA come from the germline V gene. Here the CDR3 DNA reads TGCAGCGTTGAAGATTGGCAGGGGACCCAGTACTTC. It yields the protein CSVEDWQGTQYF.

The rearrangement links TRBV5-1 to TRBJ2-7; maybe TRBD1 (6 bases). Germline V gives CDR1 SGHRS, CDR2 YFSETQ. The CDR3 spans 14 residues. The V end was cut by 0 bases, the J end by 7 bases, with 14 bases between. CDR3 in DNA: TGCGCCAGCAGCTTGGCCAGACAGGTCGGGGAGCAGTACTTC. Its protein product is CASSLARQVGEQYF.

The J gene is TRBJ1-5, the V gene TRBV15; D unclear. The ends were cut back, 1 base at V and 2 bases at J, with 9 bases in the middle. This CDR3 region has 15 residues. The V gene's germline CDR1 is LNHNV and CDR2 YYDKDF (reference sequence). CDR3 sequence reads: CATSRGRQGNQPQHF. The CDR3 nucleotides read TGTGCCACCAGCAGAGGCAGACAAGGCAATCAGCCCCAGCATTTT.

The chain uses TRBV28 and TRBJ1-1; perhaps TRBD1 as D (5 bases). This CDR3 is 14 amino acids long. From germline, CDR1 is MDHEN and CDR2 SYDVKM. The ends were cut back, 6 bases at V and 0 bases at J, with 11 bases in the middle. CDR3 amino acids: CASREEGLNTEAFF. CDR3 nucleotides: TGTGCCAGCAGGGAGGAGGGACTGAACACTGAAGCTTTCTTT.

The V call is TRBV5-1, the J call TRBJ2-3; D is unclear. The CDR3 loop spans 13 amino acids. Trimming removed 3 bases at V and 6 bases at J, with 11 bases between. Germline loops: CDR1 SGHRS, CDR2 YFSETQ. The DNA for the CDR3 is TGCGCCAGCAGCTCCCGCCCCGGGGATACGCAGTATTTT. Protein: CASSSRPGDTQYF.

The chain uses TRBV4-1 and TRBJ1-2; the D gene is possibly TRBD1 (6 bases). CDR1 and CDR2 from the germline V gene are MGHRA and YSYEKL. Between the trimmed V and J ends, which lost 4 bases and 3 bases, there was a span of 18 bases. The CDR3 runs 16 residues. The CDR3, as DNA: TGCGCCAGCAGCCGTGGGGGGGGCAGGGGCGACTATGGCTACACCTTC. It encodes CASSRGGGRGDYGYTF.

This clone was observed a handful of times. This chain links TRBV21-1 with TRBJ1-1; no DNA check was done on the table's D call, TRBD1. TRBV21-1 is listed as a pseudogene. The CDR3 covers 12 residues. CDR3 coding DNA: TGTGCCAGCAAGGACAGGGACACTGAAGCTTTCTTT. The encoded protein is CASKDRDTEAFF.

This chain joins TRBV19 and TRBJ2-3; TRBD2 aligns across 14 bases. CDR1 is LNHDA and CDR2 is SQIVND in the germline V gene (reference sequence). J lost 1 base, V lost 4 bases, and 4 bases had no gene match. This CDR3 spans 17 amino acids. In DNA form, the CDR3 reads TGTGCCAGTAGTACTCCGGGACTAGCGGGGGGCACAGATACGCAGTATTTT. Its protein product is CASSTPGLAGGTDTQYF.

The chain links TRBV24-1 to TRBJ1-5; maybe TRBD1 (6 bases). The V gene's germline CDR1 is KGHDR and CDR2 SFDVKD. This CDR3 comprises 15 residues. Trimming removed 4 bases from V and 2 bases from J, with 11 bases in between. The CDR3, as DNA: TGTGCCACCAGTGACGCTCGACAGGGCAATCAGCCCCAGCATTTT. Residues: CATSDARQGNQPQHF.

The V call is TRBV6-2 or TRBV6-3, the J call TRBJ1-1; TRBD1 aligns across 8 bases. Trimming took 5 bases from V and 2 from J; bases not matched to a gene: 7. CDR1 and CDR2 (germline): MNHEY, SVGEGT. The CDR3 has 15 residues. CDR3 region: CASSRQGTSNTEAFF. The CDR3 nucleotides are TGTGCCAGCAGTCGACAGGGGACTTCTAACACTGAAGCTTTCTTT.

The genes are TRBV7-9 and TRBJ1-1, with D possibly matching TRBD1 (5 bases). Germline-derived CDR1 and CDR2 are SEHNR and FQNEAQ (reference sequence). The CDR3 length is 14 residues. V was trimmed by 5 bases and J by 3 bases, leaving 13 bases between them. CDR3 amino acids: CASSALATDTEAFF. As DNA, the CDR3 is TGTGCCAGCAGCGCATTGGCGACAGACACTGAAGCTTTCTTT. Combining the CDR3 with reference TRBV7-9 and TRBJ1-1 gives the whole variable domain DTGVSQNPRHKITKRGQNVTFRCDPISEHNRLYWYRQTLGQGPEFLTYFQNEAQLEKSRLLSDRFSAERPKGSFSTLEIQRTEQGDSAMYLCASSALATDTEAFFGQGTRLTVV.

This chain uses TRBV30 with TRBJ1-1; 8 positions agree with TRBD1. After removal of 3 bases from V and 0 bases from J, the junction contained 6 bases not matched to a gene. Germline V lookup: CDR1 GTSNPN, CDR2 SVGIG (reference sequence). The CDR3 extends over 15 amino acids. DNA of the CDR3: TGTGCCTGGAGGCCTCGGGACAGGATGAACACTGAAGCTTTCTTT. Translating gives CAWRPRDRMNTEAFF. Full variable domain (remainder filled in from reference TRBV30 and TRBJ1-1): SQTIHQWPATLVQPVGSPLSLECTVEGTSNPNLYWYRQAAGRGLQLLFYSVGIGQISSEVPQNLSASRPQDRQFILSSKKLLLSDSGFYLCAWRPRDRMNTEAFFGQGTRLTVV.

V usage is TRBV6-7 and J usage is TRBJ1-1, with TRBD1 identical over 8 bases. TRBV6-7 is identified as an open reading frame with a role that is uncertain. V shed 4 bases and J 0 bases; nucleotides not matched to a gene: 10. The CDR3 length is 17 residues. The CDR3, as DNA: TGTGCCAGCAGTTCACCCAATGGACAGGGCGTGAACACTGAAGCTTTCTTT. Its translation: CASSSPNGQGVNTEAFF.

V usage is TRBV6-6 and J usage is TRBJ1-5, with a tentative D call TRBD1 (6 bases). Germline V lookup: CDR1 MNHNY, CDR2 SVGAGI (reference sequence). CDR3 length: 13 amino acids. Trimming pared 8 bases from V and 7 bases from J, leaving 15 bases between. CDR3 loop: CASSAGVRQPQHF. CDR3 sequence (DNA): TGTGCCAGCTCCGCAGGGGTAAGGCAGCCCCAGCATTTT.

The chain combines TRBV10-2 with TRBJ2-1; TRBD2 matches at 7 bases. The V gene end was trimmed by 4 bases and the J gene end by 3 bases; junction bases not matched to a gene: 12. The CDR3 is 17 amino acids. Per germline, CDR1 WSHSY and CDR2 SAAADI. This CDR3 reads CASSGTRVSQRYNEQFF. The CDR3 DNA reads as TGCGCCAGCAGTGGGACTAGGGTCTCTCAGCGCTACAATGAGCAGTTCTTC.